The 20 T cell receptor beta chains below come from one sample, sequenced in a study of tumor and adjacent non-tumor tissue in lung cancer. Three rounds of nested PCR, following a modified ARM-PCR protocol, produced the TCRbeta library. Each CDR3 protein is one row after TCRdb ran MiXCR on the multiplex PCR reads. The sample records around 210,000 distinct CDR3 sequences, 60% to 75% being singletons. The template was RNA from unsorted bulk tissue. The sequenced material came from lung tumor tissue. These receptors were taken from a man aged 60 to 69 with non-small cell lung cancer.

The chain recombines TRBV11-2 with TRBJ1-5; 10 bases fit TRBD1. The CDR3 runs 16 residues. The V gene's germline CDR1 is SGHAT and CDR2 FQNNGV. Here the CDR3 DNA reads TGTACCACCAGCGTCCGGGACAGGGGAATCAGTCAGCCCCAGCATTTT. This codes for CTTSVRDRGISQPQHF.

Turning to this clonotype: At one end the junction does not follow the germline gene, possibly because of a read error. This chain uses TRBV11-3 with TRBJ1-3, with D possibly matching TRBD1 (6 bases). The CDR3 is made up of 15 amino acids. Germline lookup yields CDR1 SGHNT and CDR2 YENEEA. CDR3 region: CVSSPTGTSGSTIYF. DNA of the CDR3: TGTGTCAGCAGCCCGACAGGTACCTCTGGAAGCACCATATATTTT.

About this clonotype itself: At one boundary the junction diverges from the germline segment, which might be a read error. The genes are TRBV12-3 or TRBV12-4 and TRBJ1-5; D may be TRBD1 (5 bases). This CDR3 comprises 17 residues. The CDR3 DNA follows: TGTGACAGCAGTTTAAGCACCGGGGGGGAGGTCCGTCAGCCCCAGCATTTT. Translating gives CDSSLSTGGEVRQPQHF.

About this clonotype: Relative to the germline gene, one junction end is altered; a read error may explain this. The DNA of the CDR3 is TGTACCAGCAGTCGCTCGCAGGCCCTGCCGGTCGTGCAGTATTTT. This encodes CTSSRSQALPVVQYF. V usage is TRBV6-5 and J usage is TRBJ2-3; no reliable D call. Germline values: CDR1 MNHEY, CDR2 SVGAGI. This CDR3 is built from 15 residues.

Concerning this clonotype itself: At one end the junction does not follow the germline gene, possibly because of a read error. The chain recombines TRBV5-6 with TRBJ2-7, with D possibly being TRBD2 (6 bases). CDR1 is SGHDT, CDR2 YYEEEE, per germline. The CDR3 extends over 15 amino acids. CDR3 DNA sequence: TGTACCAGCAGCTCGACTAACGGGGGTTCCTACGAGCAGTACTTC. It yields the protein CTSSSTNGGSYEQYF.

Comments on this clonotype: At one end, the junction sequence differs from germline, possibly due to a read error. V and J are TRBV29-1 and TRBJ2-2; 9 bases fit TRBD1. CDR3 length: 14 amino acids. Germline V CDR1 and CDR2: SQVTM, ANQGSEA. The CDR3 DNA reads TGCAGCGTCCATGGACAGGGGAACACTGGGGAGCTGTTTTTT. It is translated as CSVHGQGNTGELFF.

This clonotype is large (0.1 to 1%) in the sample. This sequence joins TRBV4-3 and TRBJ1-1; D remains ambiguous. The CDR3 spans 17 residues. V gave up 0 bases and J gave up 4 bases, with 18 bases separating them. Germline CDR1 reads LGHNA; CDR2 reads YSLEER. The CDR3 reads CASSQDVPGSSGTEAFF. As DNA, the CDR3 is TGCGCCAGCAGCCAAGACGTTCCGGGCAGTTCGGGCACTGAAGCTTTCTTT.

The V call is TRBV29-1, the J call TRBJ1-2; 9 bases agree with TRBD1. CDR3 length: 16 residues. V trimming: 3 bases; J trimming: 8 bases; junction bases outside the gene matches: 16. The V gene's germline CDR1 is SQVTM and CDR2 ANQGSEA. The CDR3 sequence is CSVDRGTGNFIYGYTF. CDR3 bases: TGCAGCGTTGATCGGGGGACAGGGAACTTTATCTACGGCTACACCTTC.

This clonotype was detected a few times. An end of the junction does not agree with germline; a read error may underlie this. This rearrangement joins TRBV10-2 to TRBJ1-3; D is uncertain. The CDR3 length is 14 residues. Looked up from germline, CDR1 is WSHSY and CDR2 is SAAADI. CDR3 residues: CASTFQAEGNTTYF. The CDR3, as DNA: TGCGCCAGCACCTTCCAGGCAGAGGGAAACACCACATATTTT.

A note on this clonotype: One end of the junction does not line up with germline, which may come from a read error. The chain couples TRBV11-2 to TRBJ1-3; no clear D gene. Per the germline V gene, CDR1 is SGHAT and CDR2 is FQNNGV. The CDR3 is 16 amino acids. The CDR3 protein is CASTPERYLSGNTIYF. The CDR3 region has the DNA TGTGCCAGCACCCCAGAGCGATACCTCTCTGGAAACACGATATATTTT.

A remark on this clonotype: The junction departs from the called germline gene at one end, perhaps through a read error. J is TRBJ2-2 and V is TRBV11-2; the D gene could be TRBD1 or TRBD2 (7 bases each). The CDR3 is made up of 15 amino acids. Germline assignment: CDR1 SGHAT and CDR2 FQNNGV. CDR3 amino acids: CVSILMGGDSGELFF. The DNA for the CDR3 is TGTGTCAGCATCTTAATGGGGGGGGACAGCGGGGAGCTGTTTTTT.

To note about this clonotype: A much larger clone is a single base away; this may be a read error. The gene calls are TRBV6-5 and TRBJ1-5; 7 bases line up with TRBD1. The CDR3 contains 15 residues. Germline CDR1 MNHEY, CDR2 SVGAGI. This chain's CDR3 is CDSSYTTGSDQPQHF. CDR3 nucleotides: TGTGACAGCAGTTACACGACAGGGAGCGATCAGCCCCAGCATTTT.

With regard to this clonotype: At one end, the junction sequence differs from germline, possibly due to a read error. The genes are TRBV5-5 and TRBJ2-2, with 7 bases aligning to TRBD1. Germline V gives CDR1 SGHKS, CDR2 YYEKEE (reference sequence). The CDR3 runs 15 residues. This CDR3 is CVSSWDSPNTGELFF. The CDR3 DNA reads TGTGTCAGCAGCTGGGACAGCCCAAACACCGGGGAGCTGTTTTTT.

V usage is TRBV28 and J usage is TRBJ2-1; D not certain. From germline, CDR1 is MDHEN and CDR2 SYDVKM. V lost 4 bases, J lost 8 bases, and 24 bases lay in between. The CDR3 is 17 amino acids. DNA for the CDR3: TGTGCCAGCAGTTCATATGGCCCCGAGAAGAGAGTGCATGAGCAGTTCTTC. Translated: CASSSYGPEKRVHEQFF.

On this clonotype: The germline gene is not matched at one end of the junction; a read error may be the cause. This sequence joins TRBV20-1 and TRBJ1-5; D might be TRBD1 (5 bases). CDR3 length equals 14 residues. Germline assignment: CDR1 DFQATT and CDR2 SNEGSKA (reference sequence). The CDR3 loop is CNAREGRENQPLHF. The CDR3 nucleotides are TGCAATGCTAGAGAGGGACGGGAGAATCAGCCCCTGCATTTT.

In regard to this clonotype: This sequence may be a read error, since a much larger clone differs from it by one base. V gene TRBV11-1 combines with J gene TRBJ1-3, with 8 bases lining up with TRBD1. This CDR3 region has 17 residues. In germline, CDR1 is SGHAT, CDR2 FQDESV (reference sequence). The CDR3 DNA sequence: TGTGCCAGCAGCTCGACGACAGGGGCCCGCTCTGGAAACGCCATATATTTT. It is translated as CASSSTTGARSGNAIYF.

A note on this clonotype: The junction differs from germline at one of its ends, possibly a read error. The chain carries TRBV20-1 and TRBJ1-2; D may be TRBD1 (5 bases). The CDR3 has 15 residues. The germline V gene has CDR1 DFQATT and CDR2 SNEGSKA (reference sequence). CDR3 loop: CSASLFRDPRHCYIF. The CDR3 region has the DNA TGCAGTGCTAGTCTCTTCCGGGACCCCCGCCACTGCTACATCTTC.

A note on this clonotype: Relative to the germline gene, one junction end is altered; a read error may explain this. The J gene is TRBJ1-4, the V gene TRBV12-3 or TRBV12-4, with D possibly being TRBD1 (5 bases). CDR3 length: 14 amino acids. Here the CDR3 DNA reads TGTGTCAGCAGTTTACGGTGGGGCGCTGAAAAACTGTTTTTT. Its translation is CVSSLRWGAEKLFF.

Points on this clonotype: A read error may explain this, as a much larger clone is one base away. The DNA of the CDR3 is TGCAGCACTACCCAAGCGGGAGGCTGTGAGCAGTTCTTC. This sequence encodes CSTTQAGGCEQFF. The chain uses TRBV29-1 and TRBJ2-1; 9 bases line up with TRBD2. The CDR3 is made up of 13 amino acids. Germline V CDR1 and CDR2: SQVTM, ANQGSEA. V shed 8 bases and J 9 bases; nucleotides not matched to a gene: 11.

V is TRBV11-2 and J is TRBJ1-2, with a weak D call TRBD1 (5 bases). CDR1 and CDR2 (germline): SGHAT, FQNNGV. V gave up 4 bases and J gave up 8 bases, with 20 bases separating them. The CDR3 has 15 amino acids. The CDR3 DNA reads TGTGCCAGCAGCTACCTTGGGGGTGGAGCCTTCGGCTACACCTTC. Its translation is CASSYLGGGAFGYTF.